The entry that follows covers one TCR beta chain sequence. Its target is unknown. Clones were read by immunoSEQ multiplex PCR, and TCRdb kept only the in-frame ones, dropping some. The data contain nearly 60,000 clones, 80% to 90% of them singletons. The data belong to a study of OX40 agonist ivuxolimab in advanced cancers. The wider study: Mean age approximately 61 years, range roughly 20 to 85; 82.7% male.

Notes on the study in general: The antigen specificity of the peripheral T cells (those that were expanded) was not determined. The study found that CD8+ T cells averaged more expanded clones than CD4+.

Germline values: CDR1 MNHNY, CDR2 SVGAGI (reference sequence). The CDR3 runs to 14 residues. Trimming took 6 bases from V and 5 from J, leaving 16 bases between them. Sequenced here: CD4+ or CD8+ T cells sorted from blood, sampled in a trial of the OX40 agonist ivuxolimab. V gene TRBV6-6 combines with J gene TRBJ2-5; weak D call: TRBD2 (7 bases). The receptor's source is an adult with an advanced solid tumor such as melanoma, head and neck, liver or kidney cancer. CDR3 sequence reads: CASRRGGPVETQYF. For the CDR3, the DNA is TGTGCCAGCAGGAGGGGGGGCCCGGTCGAGACCCAGTACTTC.